Listed below are T cell receptor beta chains from one sample, sequenced in a study of blood T cell repertoires in COVID-19. Using immunoSEQ multiplex PCR, the repertoire was profiled, and TCRdb retains in-frame clones only, with some absent. The sample carries roughly 380,000 clones, roughly nine tenths recorded once. Sequencing was performed on peripheral blood. The receptor set was obtained from a woman between 55 and 75 years old with COVID-19, enrolled during active disease. The conserved cysteine and the conserved F or W are not part of the CDR3 here.

cdr3_length,v_call,j_call,cdr3_aa
13,TRBV2,TRBJ1-2,ASSYDRTANYGYT
9,TRBV5-1,TRBJ1-1,ASSGTGAAF
11,TRBV11-2,TRBJ1-1,ASSLERGTEAF
13,TRBV7-2,TRBJ2-1,ASSRKGQSYNEQF
14,TRBV5-8,TRBJ2-6,ASSPGLTSGANVLT
14,TRBV6-4,TRBJ2-3,ASSSGVGGLTDTQY
12,TRBV5-3,TRBJ2-1,ARSLATSSKEQF
11,TRBV7-9,TRBJ1-1,ASRRAMNTEAF
16,TRBV10-3,TRBJ1-6,AISDQASPSSYNSPLH
13,TRBV5-8,TRBJ1-5,ASSFLGGSNQPQH
12,TRBV7-3,TRBJ1-1,ASMRGGPNTEAF
12,TRBV2,TRBJ1-6,ATEPGSYNSPLH
11,TRBV5-1,TRBJ2-7,ASSLTRPYEQY
14,TRBV7-9,TRBJ1-6,ASSSLARGRNSPLH
14,TRBV4-2,TRBJ2-5,ASSLNPAGGEETQY
14,TRBV19,TRBJ2-1,ASSTVTSGGAGEQF
12,TRBV3-1/TRBV3-2,TRBJ1-3,ASSQGSGGYTIY
13,TRBV7-3,TRBJ1-6,ASSLTDGEYSPLH
9,TRBV20-1,TRBJ2-1,SAGHRDTKF
11,TRBV6-2/TRBV6-3,TRBJ1-4,ASSRGHAEKLF
14,TRBV5-1,TRBJ1-3,ASSLGGGYSGNTIY
13,TRBV3-1/TRBV3-2,TRBJ1-1,ASSLWARGHTEAF
14,TRBV15,TRBJ1-3,ATSLRGGFSRNTIY
13,TRBV5-4,TRBJ2-1,ASSLSVNSYNEQF
14,TRBV28,TRBJ2-1,ASSANLAGGYNEQF
13,TRBV5-1,TRBJ2-1,ASLAGGPLKNEQF
15,TRBV2,TRBJ1-4,ASSVSRGGGMNEKLF
11,TRBV29-1,TRBJ1-1,SVEYRVNTEAF
14,TRBV5-1,TRBJ2-7,ASSLIGQGVSYEQY
10,TRBV6-5,TRBJ2-2,ASSKGTGELF
12,TRBV27,TRBJ1-1,ASSFRGSDTEAF
13,TRBV28,TRBJ2-7,ASSLWAGPSYEQY
14,TRBV28,TRBJ2-5,ASSSYGQGTKETQY
14,TRBV5-4,TRBJ1-1,ASSGGQTLMNTEAF
11,TRBV14,TRBJ1-1,ASSLYMNTEAF
11,TRBV28,TRBJ1-2,ASSLEGLDDYT
15,TRBV4-2,TRBJ1-3,ASSQGGWDRSGNTIY
13,TRBV5-4,TRBJ1-4,ASSFSGTGAEKLF
13,TRBV11-2,TRBJ2-6,ASSLGHSGANVLT
11,TRBV14,TRBJ1-5,ASIEQGDQPQH
10,TRBV10-3,TRBJ2-2,ASKNHTGELF
14,TRBV14,TRBJ1-1,ASSLLAAGQNTEAF
9,TRBV2,TRBJ1-1,AIGQGTEAF
11,TRBV10-1,TRBJ1-2,ASSASGGDGYT
13,TRBV18,TRBJ1-2,ASSPPGQGTPGYT